This T cell receptor (beta chain) was documented in a study of response to subunit inactivated influenza vaccine. From the RT-PCR reads, TCRdb called clonotypes with MiXCR, one entry per CDR3 protein. The profile shows over 450,000 distinct CDR3 sequences, under 15% of them singletons. Trimming at V came to 0 bases and at J to 4 bases, leaving 3 bases not matched to a gene. The CDR3 covers 15 residues. Germline lookup yields CDR1 KGHDR and CDR2 SFDVKD. This clonotype was detected a few times. The sequences come from PBMCs from blood, collected 45 days after vaccination. V gene TRBV24-1 combines with J gene TRBJ2-3; TRBD1 agrees at 7 bases. This sequence originates from a man in his fifties who received an inactivated influenza vaccine. CDR3 amino acids: CATSDLWQGADTQYF. CDR3 DNA: TGTGCCACCAGTGATTTGTGGCAGGGGGCAGATACGCAGTATTTT.